The 11 T cell receptor beta chains below were found in one sample sequenced in a study of graft-versus-host responses after intestinal transplantation. For these TCRs, the target antigens are not known. Some clones are missing from TCRdb's copy, which holds only in-frame ones; the method was immunoSEQ multiplex PCR. The sample has some 110,000 clones; roughly 84% are singletons. The sample here was unstimulated CD4+ T cells sorted from spleen or lymph node cells, taken before intestinal transplant. Source of these receptors: a human donor who received an intestinal transplant.

The chain joins TRBV28 to TRBJ2-7, with 8 bases matching TRBD1. Germline V gene lookup returns CDR1 MDHEN and CDR2 SYDVKM. With V trimmed by 5 bases and J by 6 bases, 12 bases remained unmatched. This CDR3 contains 15 residues. CDR3 sequence reads: CASSPPDRGSFEQYF. DNA for the CDR3: TGTGCCAGCAGTCCCCCCGACAGGGGTTCTTTCGAGCAGTACTTC.

The chain's CDR3 is CASSPELAGGYEQYF. For the CDR3, the DNA is TGTGCCAGCAGCCCAGAACTAGCGGGGGGCTACGAGCAGTACTTC. The rearrangement joins TRBV7-9 to TRBJ2-7; 12 bases are a match to TRBD2. CDR1 SEHNR and CDR2 FQNEAQ come from the germline V gene (reference sequence). The CDR3 has 15 residues. With 5 bases clipped from V and 3 bases from J, the junction kept 5 bases outside the gene matches.

The chain carries TRBV29-1 and TRBJ1-2; D is ambiguous. Per germline, CDR1 SQVTM and CDR2 ANQGSEA. V was shortened by 3 bases and J by 0 bases, with 11 bases between the two germline ends. CDR3 length: 14 amino acids. Written as DNA, the CDR3 is TGCAGCGTTGATTTGTACATAGCTAACTATGGCTACACCTTC. This sequence encodes CSVDLYIANYGYTF.

CDR3 in amino acids: CAWSPSRGLITEAFF. Here the CDR3 DNA reads TGTGCCTGGAGTCCATCCAGGGGTCTCATCACTGAAGCTTTCTTT. J is TRBJ1-1 and V is TRBV30, with D perhaps matching TRBD1 (6 bases). Trimming took off 2 bases at V and 4 bases at J, with 17 bases between the two ends. Looked up from germline, CDR1 is GTSNPN and CDR2 is SVGIG (reference sequence). The CDR3 runs 15 residues.

V gene TRBV7-9 combines with J gene TRBJ2-5; 12 bases align to TRBD1. CDR1 and CDR2 from the germline V gene are SEHNR and FQNEAQ (reference sequence). The CDR3 totals 18 residues. Germline trimming cut 5 bases from V and 3 bases from J; bases unmatched to any gene: 13. CDR3: CASSQIKPGQGAEETQYF. As DNA, the CDR3 is TGTGCCAGCAGCCAAATAAAACCGGGACAGGGGGCAGAAGAGACCCAGTACTTC.

This clone has a single count. V is TRBV9 and J is TRBJ2-2; D assignment may be TRBD1 or TRBD2 (5 bases each). The ends were cut back, 4 bases at V and 4 bases at J, with 14 bases in the middle. The CDR3 has 15 residues. Germline assignment: CDR1 SGDLS and CDR2 YYNGEE. CDR3 in amino acids: CASSPGDRRTGELFF. As DNA, the CDR3 is TGTGCCAGCAGCCCCGGGGACCGCCGCACCGGGGAGCTGTTTTTT.

This chain connects TRBV4-1 to TRBJ1-4; TRBD1 matches 9 bases. Germline V lookup: CDR1 MGHRA, CDR2 YSYEKL. Losses at the gene ends were 2 bases for V and 4 bases for J; bases not matched to a gene: 2. This CDR3 contains 15 residues. The CDR3 region is CASSQPGQGNEKLFF. As DNA, the CDR3 is TGCGCCAGCAGCCAACCGGGACAGGGTAATGAAAAACTGTTTTTT.

This clone was found once. The J gene is TRBJ1-2, the V gene TRBV18, with D hard to call. V was clipped by 0 bases and J by 4 bases, with 9 bases between them. This CDR3 is 14 amino acids long. Per germline, CDR1 KGHSH and CDR2 LQKENI. CDR3 in DNA: TGTGCCAGCTCACCACCTGAGGTTCCCTATGGCTACACCTTC. This sequence encodes CASSPPEVPYGYTF.

V usage is TRBV6-6 and J usage is TRBJ2-7; tentative D call: TRBD1 (6 bases). The CDR3 totals 14 residues. The V and J ends lost 0 bases and 0 bases respectively, with 6 bases between them. Germline-derived CDR1 and CDR2 are MNHNY and SVGAGI (reference sequence). The CDR3 DNA follows: TGTGCCAGCAGTTACTCGGACAGCTCCTACGAGCAGTACTTC. This codes for CASSYSDSSYEQYF.

J is TRBJ2-3 and V is TRBV5-1, with unresolved D. The germline V gene encodes CDR1 SGHRS and CDR2 YFSETQ. V lost 0 bases and J 4 bases, leaving 9 bases between the germline ends. The CDR3 is made up of 14 amino acids. DNA of the CDR3: TGCGCCAGCAGCTTGGGTCAGCATGCAGATACGCAGTATTTT. It encodes CASSLGQHADTQYF.

This sequence joins TRBV6-1 and TRBJ2-1; no firm D call. The V and J ends lost 6 bases and 2 bases respectively, with 8 bases between them. Looked up from germline, CDR1 is MNHNS and CDR2 is SASEGT. The CDR3 is 13 amino acids. The CDR3 loop reads CASRLEAYNEQFF. The CDR3 region has the DNA TGTGCCAGCAGGCTGGAAGCCTACAATGAGCAGTTCTTC.